One and the same sample provided the 7 T cell receptor beta chains below, sequenced in a study of regulatory T cells in long-lasting Graves disease. Arm-PCR with iRepertoire HTBI primers amplified the CDR3 regions for these TCR beta libraries. From the multiplex PCR reads, TCRdb called clonotypes with MiXCR, one entry per CDR3 protein. The table includes about 440,000 distinct CDR3 sequences, under 15% detected once. As to time point: newly diagnosed GD, antithyroid drugs for less than 3 months. RNA extracted from PBMCs served as the sequencing template. These data were likewise used in another study, on T cells in Graves' hyperthyroidism and ophthalmopathy.

The material was peripheral blood mononuclear cells (PBMCs), obtained at new diagnosis, from a patient treated with antithyroid drugs. Receptors originate from a woman aged 30 to 39 with Graves disease.

This clonotype was detected only a few times. The V gene is TRBV15, the J gene TRBJ2-1; D could derive from TRBD1 or TRBD2 (6 bases each). The J call is doubtful: the DNA matches TRBJ2-5 better. CDR1 and CDR2 from the germline V gene are LNHNV and YYDKDF (reference sequence). The CDR3 runs to 15 residues. The CDR3 spells CATSRDSGARETQYF. CDR3 coding DNA: TGTGCCACCAGCAGAGATTCGGGGGCGCGAGAGACCCAGTACTTC.

The CDR3 coding sequence is TGTGCCAGCAGTTTATCGGGAACAGGGACTGGAAACACCATATATTTT. It encodes CASSLSGTGTGNTIYF. This sequence joins TRBV27 and TRBJ1-3, with D possibly being TRBD1 (6 bases). V shed 0 bases and J shed 2 bases, with 11 bases lying between them. This CDR3 contains 16 residues. Germline V lookup: CDR1 MNHEY, CDR2 SMNVEV (reference sequence).

In this sample, this clonotype turned up many times. CDR3 sequence reads: CASSLKRANYGYTF. The CDR3, as DNA: TGTGCCAGCAGTTTGAAAAGGGCTAACTATGGCTACACCTTC. The J gene is TRBJ1-2, the V gene TRBV12-3 or TRBV12-4; D not resolved. This CDR3 has 14 residues. V shed 3 bases and J shed 0 bases, with 8 bases lying between them.

There are many counts of this clonotype. At one end, the junction sequence differs from germline, possibly due to a read error. The rearrangement links TRBV5-1 to TRBJ1-1; D gene unclear. The CDR3 extends over 13 amino acids. Germline V CDR1 and CDR2: SGHRS, YFSETQ. CDR3 bases: TGTGCTAGCAGCCCCCACGAAAACACTGAAGCTTTCTTT. This translates into CASSPHENTEAFF.

This clonotype appeared many times. The gene calls are TRBV20-1 and TRBJ2-1; unclear D gene. Trimming removed 1 base at V and 2 bases at J, with 9 bases between. CDR3 size: 14 residues. Germline lookup yields CDR1 DFQATT and CDR2 SNEGSKA (reference sequence). This CDR3 reads CSARGPKTYNEQFF. CDR3 DNA sequence: TGCAGTGCTAGAGGCCCTAAAACCTACAATGAGCAGTTCTTC.

This clonotype came up many times. The chain is built from TRBV20-1 and TRBJ2-3, with 8 bases aligning to TRBD2. With V trimmed by 6 bases and J by 5 bases, 16 bases remained unmatched. Germline V CDR1 and CDR2: DFQATT, SNEGSKA (reference sequence). The CDR3 length is 16 residues. For the CDR3, the DNA is TGCAGTGCCACAGCGGGAGCGGGGACCTTTGGAGATACGCAGTATTTT. It translates to CSATAGAGTFGDTQYF.

The chain is built from TRBV5-6 and TRBJ2-5, with 8 bases fitting TRBD1. Germline V gene lookup returns CDR1 SGHDT and CDR2 YYEEEE. This CDR3 comprises 15 residues. After removal of 3 bases from V and 3 bases from J, the junction contained 7 bases not matched to a gene. The CDR3 protein is CASSSQGAGEETQYF. The CDR3, as DNA: TGTGCCAGCAGCTCCCAGGGGGCAGGAGAAGAGACCCAGTACTTC.